Presented here are 20 T cell receptor beta chains from one specimen sequenced in a study of CDR3 diversity in severe acne. TCRdb recomputed calls from the PCR reads with MiXCR, one row per CDR3 protein. The repertoire includes about 100,000 distinct CDR3 sequences, roughly half of them detected once, and 9.5% to 15% sits in the top ten. The sequencing input was blood. Every receptor here comes from a male donor with acne.

This clonotype appeared a few times. V and J are TRBV5-8 and TRBJ1-5; 8 positions match TRBD1. With 3 bases clipped from V and 0 bases from J, the junction kept 2 bases outside the gene matches. Germline V gene data show CDR1 as SGHTS and CDR2 as YDEGEE. This CDR3 contains 15 residues. For the CDR3, the DNA is TGTGCCAGCAGCTCGACAGGGGTTAGCAATCAGCCCCAGCATTTT. It specifies CASSSTGVSNQPQHF.

This clonotype was detected ten times or more. This chain links TRBV20-1 with TRBJ2-3; 10 bases are a match to TRBD2. The CDR3 extends over 17 amino acids. V was pared by 1 base and J by 1 base, with 8 bases of the junction left unmatched. Germline-derived CDR1 and CDR2 are DFQATT and SNEGSKA (reference sequence). The CDR3 bases are TGCAGTGCTAGAGCCCCCTTCGGACTAGCGGGCACAGATACGCAGTATTTT. Its protein product is CSARAPFGLAGTDTQYF.

This clonotype was seen at least ten times. At one of its ends the junction is not consistent with the germline gene, which may arise from a read error. This chain links TRBV7-7 with TRBJ2-7; TRBD2 aligns across 12 bases. Germline values: CDR1 SSHAT, CDR2 FNYEAQ (reference sequence). This CDR3 spans 13 amino acids. The CDR3 DNA reads TGTGCTAGCAGTGAAGGACTAGCGGGAGAGCAGTACTTC. It specifies CASSEGLAGEQYF.

The chain links TRBV11-2 to TRBJ2-7; D unresolved. CDR1 and CDR2 (germline): SGHAT, FQNNGV. The length of the CDR3 is 12 residues. The V gene lost 6 bases and the J gene lost 2 bases, with 8 bases spanning the gap. The CDR3 DNA is TGTGCCAGCAGTTTTCTTACCTACGAGCAGTACTTC. Translated: CASSFLTYEQYF.

The rearrangement uses TRBV4-3 and TRBJ2-7; TRBD2 matches at 12 bases. J gave up 2 bases and V 0 bases, and 8 bases lay outside the gene matches. The CDR3 is made up of 18 amino acids. CDR1 and CDR2 from the germline V gene are LGHNA and YSLEER. The CDR3 spells CASSQEPSGREKPYEQYF. The CDR3 bases are TGCGCCAGCAGCCAAGAGCCTAGCGGGAGGGAAAAACCCTACGAGCAGTACTTC.

This clonotype was counted a single time. DNA of the CDR3: TGTGCCAGCAGATCGATTTCGGCGGGACTAGCGGGAGACACAGATACGCAGTATTTT. Amino acid sequence: CASRSISAGLAGDTDTQYF. The chain joins TRBV6-6 to TRBJ2-3, with 14 bases fitting TRBD2. This CDR3 spans 19 amino acids. The V gene end was trimmed by 6 bases and the J gene end by 2 bases; junction bases not matched to a gene: 13. Germline CDR1 and CDR2: MNHNY and SVGAGI (reference sequence).

At least ten counts were recorded for this clonotype. The CDR3 bases are TGCGCCAGCAGCTTGGAGGGAAATTCACCCCTCCACTTT. Protein: CASSLEGNSPLHF. The chain has TRBV5-1 and TRBJ1-6; no reliable D call. This CDR3 has 13 amino acids. CDR1 is SGHRS, CDR2 YFSETQ, per germline. Trimming left V 0 bases short and J 7 bases short, with 5 bases between.

This clonotype was seen repeatedly, ten times or more. The chain links TRBV5-4 to TRBJ2-1, with 8 bases identical to TRBD2. Germline V gene data show CDR1 as SGHNT and CDR2 as YYREEE (reference sequence). The V and J ends lost 0 bases and 7 bases, in that order; junction bases with no gene match: 3. The CDR3 totals 14 residues. CDR3 loop: CASSLGTSPNEQFF. The CDR3 DNA sequence: TGTGCCAGCAGCTTGGGGACTAGCCCGAATGAGCAGTTCTTC.

This clonotype was counted at least ten times. The V call is TRBV6-1, the J call TRBJ2-5, with 7 bases fitting TRBD1. Per the germline V gene, CDR1 is MNHNS and CDR2 is SASEGT. The CDR3 length is 15 residues. J lost 2 bases, V lost 1 base, and 4 bases had no gene match. The DNA for the CDR3 is TGTGCCAGCAGTGAAGAGGCAGGGGGTCAAGAGACCCAGTACTTC. Protein product: CASSEEAGGQETQYF.

This sequence joins TRBV6-5 and TRBJ2-3, with D perhaps TRBD1 or TRBD2 (5 bases each). The V end was cut by 8 bases, the J end by 11 bases, with 23 bases between. CDR3 length: 14 residues. Germline CDR1 MNHEY, CDR2 SVGAGI. Here the CDR3 reads CASAVGGTYNEQYF. DNA of the CDR3: TGTGCCAGCGCGGTGGGTGGGACCTACAATGAGCAGTATTTT.

The rearrangement uses TRBV5-1 and TRBJ1-2; 7 bases fit TRBD1. The CDR3 has 15 amino acids. With V trimmed by 0 bases and J by 5 bases, 7 bases remained unmatched. Germline loops: CDR1 SGHRS, CDR2 YFSETQ. Here the CDR3 reads CASSLEQARGYGYTF. CDR3 coding DNA: TGCGCCAGCAGCTTGGAACAGGCCAGGGGGTATGGCTACACCTTC.

The rearrangement links TRBV14 to TRBJ2-5; a possible D gene is TRBD1 (5 bases). The ends were cut back, 2 bases at V and 4 bases at J, with 17 bases in the middle. The CDR3 is 16 amino acids. The germline gives CDR1 SGHDN, CDR2 FVKESK. This chain's CDR3 is CASSQSPGAQGETQYF. The CDR3 region has the DNA TGTGCCAGCAGCCAATCTCCTGGGGCGCAAGGAGAGACCCAGTACTTC.

This clonotype occurred a few times. The V and J genes are TRBV3-1 and TRBJ2-7; 13 bases map to TRBD2. Germline CDR1 LGHDT, CDR2 YNNKEL (reference sequence). V gave up 3 bases and J gave up 5 bases; unmatched junction bases: 1. The CDR3 length is 14 residues. Here the CDR3 DNA reads TGTGCCAGCAGCCACGGACTAGCGGGAGACGAGCAGTACTTC. Its translation: CASSHGLAGDEQYF.

This clonotype was picked up many times. The chain recombines TRBV25-1 with TRBJ1-6, with unresolved D. V was clipped by 1 base and J by 7 bases, with 8 bases between them. CDR1 and CDR2 from the germline V gene are MGHDK and SYGVNS. The CDR3 runs to 14 residues. This CDR3 reads CASSEFNGNSPLHF. CDR3 DNA sequence: TGTGCCAGCAGTGAATTTAACGGGAATTCACCCCTCCACTTT.

This clonotype was seen once. The rearrangement uses TRBV20-1 and TRBJ2-3, with TRBD2 matching over 11 bases. CDR3 length: 13 amino acids. Trimming took 6 bases from V and 5 from J; bases not matched to a gene: 4. Looked up from germline, CDR1 is DFQATT and CDR2 is SNEGSKA (reference sequence). This chain's CDR3 is CSANLAGGDTQYF. CDR3 nucleotides: TGCAGTGCGAATCTAGCGGGAGGAGATACGCAGTATTTT.

The chain uses TRBV2 and TRBJ2-5; TRBD1 matches 7 bases. Germline loops: CDR1 SNHLY, CDR2 FYNNEI. There are 14 residues in the CDR3. The trim removed 6 bases at V and 3 bases at J, leaving 7 bases unmatched. CDR3 loop: CASSKTGSEETQYF. In DNA, the CDR3 is TGTGCCAGCAGCAAGACAGGGTCCGAAGAGACCCAGTACTTC.

About this clonotype: The junction and the germline gene differ at one end; a read error may be behind it. The rearrangement uses TRBV4-2 and TRBJ1-2; D is ambiguous. This CDR3 contains 13 residues. Germline CDR1 reads LGHNA; CDR2 reads YNFKEQ. CDR3 region: CASSQDLSYDYTF. The CDR3 DNA follows: TGTGCCAGCAGCCAAGACTTAAGCTATGACTACACCTTC.

This clonotype was found many times. J is TRBJ2-6 and V is TRBV5-4, with D unresolved. This CDR3 has 13 amino acids. V was pared by 4 bases and J by 0 bases, with 2 bases between. Germline CDR1 is SGHNT and CDR2 is YYREEE (reference sequence). The CDR3 region has the DNA TGTGCCAGCAGCGGCTCTGGGGCCAACGTCCTGACTTTC. Its translation is CASSGSGANVLTF.

This clonotype occurred a few times. The chain carries TRBV2 and TRBJ2-7, with D possibly matching TRBD2 (5 bases). CDR1 SNHLY and CDR2 FYNNEI come from the germline V gene. CDR3 size: 15 residues. V was shortened by 1 base and J by 4 bases, with 14 bases between the two germline ends. The CDR3: CASSEDGGRSYEQYF. Written as DNA, the CDR3 is TGTGCCAGCAGTGAAGACGGCGGGCGATCTTACGAGCAGTACTTC.

This clonotype was counted many times. The V call is TRBV2, the J call TRBJ2-2; 8 bases line up with TRBD2. Germline V gene sequence: CDR1 SNHLY, CDR2 FYNNEI. This CDR3 is built from 15 residues. V lost 6 bases, J lost 0 bases, and 3 bases stayed unmatched. The CDR3 DNA is TGTGCCAGCAGAGACGGGGGGGCGAACACCGGGGAGCTGTTTTTT. This sequence encodes CASRDGGANTGELFF. Complete variable domain (other parts from reference TRBV2 and TRBJ2-2): EPEVTQTPSHQVTQMGQEVILRCVPISNHLYFYWYRQILGQKVEFLVSFYNNEISEKSEIFDDQFSVERPDGSNFTLKIRSTKLEDSAMYFCASRDGGANTGELFFGEGSRLTVL.